The clone carrying this T cell receptor (beta chain) came up many times. The record originates from a study of T-cell memory formation after mild COVID-19. On the study more broadly: There were largely donor-specific TCR clusters.

cDNA libraries for TCR alpha and TCR beta, carrying sample barcodes and UMIs, came from 5'RACE with constant-segment primers. TCRdb re-analysed the 5' RACE reads in MiXCR, keeping a single row per CDR3 protein. This table has about 130,000 distinct CDR3 sequences, approximately 15% appearing once. CDR3 length: 15 residues. The ends were cut back, 2 bases at V and 0 bases at J, with 7 bases in the middle. Germline lookup yields CDR1 SGHTA and CDR2 FQGNSA. The rearrangement links TRBV7-2 to TRBJ1-4, with D possibly matching TRBD1 (6 bases). The source material was PBMCs or a T cell subset sorted from them (not recorded which). The clonotype comes from a man aged 18 to 30 who had mild COVID-19 (a few samples of this study predate the infection). Cell type and time point are not known. The CDR3 region is CASSLTGSTNEKLFF. CDR3 nucleotides: TGTGCCAGCAGCTTAACAGGGTCAACTAATGAAAAACTGTTTTTT.